This T cell receptor beta chain was sequenced during a study of neurological immune-mediated disorders. Overall study findings and caveats: Phylogenetic grouping placed 18 of 34 multiple sclerosis patients' repertoires in one related-CDR3 cluster, a possible signature. The greatest TCR clonal expansion appeared in HTLV-1-associated myelopathy and the smallest, falling below healthy controls, in multiple sclerosis.

This clonotype was seen many times. Its antigen is not known. The V end lost 0 bases, the J end lost 7 bases, and 12 bases lay between the germline ends. Germline values: CDR1 LGHNA, CDR2 YNFKEQ. The CDR3 has 14 residues. Synthesis of cDNA was carried out by template-switch 5'RACE. The reaction used 10-nucleotide random UMIs. TCRdb redid the calling of the 5' RACE reads with MiXCR, one entry per CDR3 protein. Altogether 55,000 to 85,000 distinct CDR3 sequences are present, 3.2% being singletons, with the ten largest covering less than 5.5%. The sequence came from a woman between 50 and 59 years old with multiple sclerosis. The sequenced material came from PBMCs. The V and J genes are TRBV4-2 and TRBJ2-5; D perhaps matches TRBD1 (5 bases). The CDR3 DNA reads TGTGCCAGCAGCCAAGATCAGGGCCTGGGGACCCAGTACTTC. Amino acid sequence: CASSQDQGLGTQYF.